Sequencing of this TCR beta chain was carried out in a study of vaccination effects on CD4 cells after COVID-19. CD4+ T cells were isolated after less than 12 days of culture. This clone has just one count. Antigen: not known. V was clipped by 3 bases and J by 5 bases, with 12 bases between them. There are 15 residues in the CDR3. The germline CDR1 and CDR2 sequences are SGDLS and YYNGEE. The repertoire was sequenced with immunoSEQ multiplex PCR; TCRdb's copy has only in-frame clones and lacks some. Of tens of thousands of clones listed, 72% are singletons. The clonotype comes from a human donor who had a prior SARS-CoV-2 infection. The chain employs TRBV9 and TRBJ1-6, with unresolved D. The sample in question was CD4+ T cells from PBMCs cultured without peptide, obtained before COVID-19 vaccination. CDR3: CASSAKYADNSPLHF. The CDR3 nucleotides are TGTGCCAGCAGCGCCAAGTACGCCGATAATTCACCCCTCCACTTT.